This note documents a single TCR beta chain sequence. V lost 0 bases and J lost 8, with 10 bases in between. The CDR3 sequence is 13 residues long. Per the germline V gene, CDR1 is MNHEY and CDR2 is SMNVEV (reference sequence). This sample stems from a study of blood T cell repertoires in COVID-19. Study summary: The United States, Italy and Spain provided the acute and convalescent COVID-19 samples. The cDNA or gDNA used as material had been derived from T cells, B-cell-depleted T cells, or PBMCs.

In the study's own analysis: Amplification of reference gene primers provided the estimated nucleated cell counts. The method was immunoSEQ multiplex PCR; TCRdb's version includes in-frame clones alone and lacks a portion of them. The V and J calls and clone size come from that table; D and trimming were worked out from the DNA. The data contain 90,000 to 100,000 clones, approximately 86% of them singletons. This TCR came from a man of 80 years or more with acute or convalescent COVID-19. Sequencing input: peripheral blood. The V and J genes are TRBV27 and TRBJ1-2; possible D gene TRBD1, 5 bases. The CDR3 coding sequence is TGTGCCAGCAGTTTATCAGGAGGGGTAGGCTACACCTTC. Protein sequence: CASSLSGGVGYTF.